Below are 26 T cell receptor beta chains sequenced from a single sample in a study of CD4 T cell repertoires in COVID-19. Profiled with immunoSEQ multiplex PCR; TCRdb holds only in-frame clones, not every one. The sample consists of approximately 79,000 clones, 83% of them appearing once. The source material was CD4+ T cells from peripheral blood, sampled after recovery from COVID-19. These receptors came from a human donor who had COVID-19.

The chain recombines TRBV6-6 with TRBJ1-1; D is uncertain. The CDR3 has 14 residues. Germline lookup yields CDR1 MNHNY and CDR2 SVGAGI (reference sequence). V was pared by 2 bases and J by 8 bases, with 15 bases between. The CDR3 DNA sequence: TGTGCCAGCAGTTACCCAGAGAACACTGGGGAAGCTTTCTTT. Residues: CASSYPENTGEAFF.

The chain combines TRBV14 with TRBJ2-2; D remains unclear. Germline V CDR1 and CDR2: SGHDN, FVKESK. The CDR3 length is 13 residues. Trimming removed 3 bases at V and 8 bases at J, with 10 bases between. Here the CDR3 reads CASSQVIGGELFF. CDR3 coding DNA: TGTGCCAGCAGCCAGGTTATAGGAGGGGAGCTGTTTTTT.

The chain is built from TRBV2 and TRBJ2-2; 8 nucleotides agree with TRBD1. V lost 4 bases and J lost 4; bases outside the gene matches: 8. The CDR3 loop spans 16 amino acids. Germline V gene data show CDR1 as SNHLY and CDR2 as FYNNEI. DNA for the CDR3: TGTGCCAGCAGTGGGCGAGGACAGGGAGGCACCGGGGAGCTGTTTTTT. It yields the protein CASSGRGQGGTGELFF.

Here the CDR3 reads CASTRGGSYEQYF. CDR3 nucleotide sequence: TGTGCCAGCACTAGAGGGGGCTCCTACGAGCAGTACTTC. V and J are TRBV3-1 (or the pseudogene TRBV3-2) and TRBJ2-7, with D possibly being TRBD1 (6 bases). Trimming took off 7 bases at V and 0 bases at J, with 10 bases between the two ends. Per germline, CDR1 LGHDT and CDR2 YNNKEL (reference sequence). The CDR3 length is 13 residues.

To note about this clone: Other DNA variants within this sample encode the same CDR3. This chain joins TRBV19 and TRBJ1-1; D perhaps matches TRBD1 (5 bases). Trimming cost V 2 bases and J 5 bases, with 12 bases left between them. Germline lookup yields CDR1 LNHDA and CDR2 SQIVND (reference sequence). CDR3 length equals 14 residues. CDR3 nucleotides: TGTGCCAGTAGTATATCCGGGACGGGGACTGAAGCTTTCTTT. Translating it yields CASSISGTGTEAFF.

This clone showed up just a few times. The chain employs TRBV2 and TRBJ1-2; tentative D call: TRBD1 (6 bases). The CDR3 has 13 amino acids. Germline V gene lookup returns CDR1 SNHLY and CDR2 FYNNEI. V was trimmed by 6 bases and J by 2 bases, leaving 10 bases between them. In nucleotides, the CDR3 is TGTGCCAGCAGGGTGGACAGAAACTATGGCTACACCTTC. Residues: CASRVDRNYGYTF.

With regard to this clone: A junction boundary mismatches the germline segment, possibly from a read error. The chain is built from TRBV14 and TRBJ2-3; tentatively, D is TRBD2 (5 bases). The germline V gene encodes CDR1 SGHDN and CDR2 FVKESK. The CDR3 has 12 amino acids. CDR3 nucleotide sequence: TGTGCCAGCAGCCAAGTGAGGGATACACAGTATTTT. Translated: CASSQVRDTQYF. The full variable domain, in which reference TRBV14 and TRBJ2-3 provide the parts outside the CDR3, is EAGVTQFPSHSVIEKGQTVTLRCDPISGHDNLYWYRRVMGKEIKFLLHFVKESKQDESGMPNNRFLAERTGGTYSTLKVQPAELEDSGVYFCASSQVRDTQYFGPGTRLTVL.

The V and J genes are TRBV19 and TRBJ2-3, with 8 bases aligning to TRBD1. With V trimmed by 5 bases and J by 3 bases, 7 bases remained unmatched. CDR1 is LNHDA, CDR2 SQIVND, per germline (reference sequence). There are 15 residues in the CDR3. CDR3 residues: CASSPRQGWTDTQYF. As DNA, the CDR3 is TGTGCCAGTAGTCCCCGACAGGGGTGGACAGATACGCAGTATTTT.

The CDR3 sequence is CASSFTQGVGSPLHF. The CDR3 nucleotides are TGTGCCAGCAGTTTCACACAGGGGGTAGGCTCACCCCTCCACTTT. This chain joins TRBV6-2 or TRBV6-3 and TRBJ1-6, with TRBD1 identical over 8 bases. The germline gives CDR1 MNHEY, CDR2 SVGEGT. V gave up 4 bases and J gave up 10 bases; unmatched junction bases: 9. The CDR3 is 15 amino acids.

The CDR3 loop is CASSRDGSYEQYF. CDR3 nucleotides: TGCGCCAGCAGCCGGGACGGTTCCTACGAGCAGTACTTC. The V call is TRBV5-1, the J call TRBJ2-7; D is tentatively TRBD1 or TRBD2 (5 bases each). V was clipped by 4 bases and J by 1 base, with 9 bases between them. In germline, CDR1 is SGHRS, CDR2 YFSETQ. The CDR3 totals 13 residues. The whole variable domain, filled in from reference TRBV5-1 and TRBJ2-7, reads KAGVTQTPRYLIKTRGQQVTLSCSPISGHRSVSWYQQTPGQGLQFLFEYFSETQRNKGNFPGRFSGRQFSNSRSEMNVSTLELGDSALYLCASSRDGSYEQYFGPGTRLTVT.

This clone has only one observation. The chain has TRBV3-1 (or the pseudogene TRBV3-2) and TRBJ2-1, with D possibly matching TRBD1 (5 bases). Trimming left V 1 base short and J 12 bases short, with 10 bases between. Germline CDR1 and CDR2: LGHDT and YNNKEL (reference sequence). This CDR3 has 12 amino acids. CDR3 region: CASSQAYRGQFF. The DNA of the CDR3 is TGTGCCAGCAGCCAAGCTTATAGGGGGCAGTTCTTC.

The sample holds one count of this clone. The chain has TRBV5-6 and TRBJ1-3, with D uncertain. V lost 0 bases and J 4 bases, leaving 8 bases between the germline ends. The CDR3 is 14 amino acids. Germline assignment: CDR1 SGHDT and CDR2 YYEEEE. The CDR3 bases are TGTGCCAGCAGCTTGGAAAGGGCCGGAAACACCATATATTTT. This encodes CASSLERAGNTIYF.

The CDR3 region has the DNA TGCGCCAGCAGTGAAGGGACTAGCGGGGGAGAAGATACGCAGTATTTT. This gives the protein CASSEGTSGGEDTQYF. The V and J genes are TRBV10-1 and TRBJ2-3; 14 nucleotides match TRBD2. The CDR3 is 16 amino acids. Germline assignment: CDR1 WNHNN and CDR2 SYGVQD (reference sequence). V was pared by 3 bases and J by 5 bases, with 4 bases of the junction left unmatched.

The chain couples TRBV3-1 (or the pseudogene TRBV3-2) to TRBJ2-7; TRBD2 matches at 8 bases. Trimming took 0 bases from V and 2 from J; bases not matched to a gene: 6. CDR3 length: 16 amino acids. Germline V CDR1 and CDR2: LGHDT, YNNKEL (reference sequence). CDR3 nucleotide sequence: TGTGCCAGCAGCCAAGATCGCCCGGGAGGGCCCTACGAGCAGTACTTC. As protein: CASSQDRPGGPYEQYF.

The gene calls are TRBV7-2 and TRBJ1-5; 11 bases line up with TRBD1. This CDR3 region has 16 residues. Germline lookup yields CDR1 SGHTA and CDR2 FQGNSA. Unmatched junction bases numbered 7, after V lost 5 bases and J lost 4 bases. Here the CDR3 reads CASSPRTGGRNQPQHF. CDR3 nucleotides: TGTGCCAGCAGCCCCCGGACAGGGGGCAGGAATCAGCCCCAGCATTTT.

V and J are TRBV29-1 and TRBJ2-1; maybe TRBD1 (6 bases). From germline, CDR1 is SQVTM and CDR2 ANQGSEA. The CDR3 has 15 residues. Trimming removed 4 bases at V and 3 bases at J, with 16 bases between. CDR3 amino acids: CSVVTGTRVYNEQFF. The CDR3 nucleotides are TGCAGCGTTGTTACTGGGACAAGAGTCTACAATGAGCAGTTCTTC.

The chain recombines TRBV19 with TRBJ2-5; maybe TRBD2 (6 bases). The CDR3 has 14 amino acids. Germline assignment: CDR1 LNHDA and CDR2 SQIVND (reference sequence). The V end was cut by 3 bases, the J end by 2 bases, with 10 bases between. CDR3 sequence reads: CASSIAGNQETQYF. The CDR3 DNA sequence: TGTGCCAGTAGTATTGCGGGAAATCAAGAGACCCAGTACTTC. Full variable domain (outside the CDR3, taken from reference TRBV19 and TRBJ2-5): DGGITQSPKYLFRKEGQNVTLSCEQNLNHDAMYWYRQDPGQGLRLIYYSQIVNDFQKGDIAEGYSVSREKKESFPLTVTSAQKNPTAFYLCASSIAGNQETQYFGPGTRLLVL.

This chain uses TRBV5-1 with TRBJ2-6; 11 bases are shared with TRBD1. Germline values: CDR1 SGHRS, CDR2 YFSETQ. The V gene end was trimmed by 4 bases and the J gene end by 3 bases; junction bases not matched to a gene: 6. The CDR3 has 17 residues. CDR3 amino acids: CASSPDRGLGGANVLTF. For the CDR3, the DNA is TGCGCCAGCAGCCCGGACAGGGGGCTAGGTGGGGCCAACGTCCTGACTTTC.

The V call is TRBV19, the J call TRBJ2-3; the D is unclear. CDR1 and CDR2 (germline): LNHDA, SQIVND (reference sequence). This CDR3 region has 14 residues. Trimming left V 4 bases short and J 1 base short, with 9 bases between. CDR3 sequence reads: CASSTRTGTDTQYF. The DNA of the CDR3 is TGTGCCAGTAGTACCCGGACCGGCACAGATACGCAGTATTTT.

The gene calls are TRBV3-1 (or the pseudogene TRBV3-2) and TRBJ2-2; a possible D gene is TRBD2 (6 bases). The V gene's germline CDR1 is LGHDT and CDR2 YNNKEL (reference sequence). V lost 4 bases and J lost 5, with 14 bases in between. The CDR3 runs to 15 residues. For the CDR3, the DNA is TGTGCCAGCAGCCCATGGGGGGATCAGACCGGGGAGCTGTTTTTT. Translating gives CASSPWGDQTGELFF.

The CDR3 DNA follows: TGTGCCAGCAGCTTAGAGGTCGGTGGCAATTCACCCCTCCACTTT. Amino acid sequence: CASSLEVGGNSPLHF. The rearrangement links TRBV7-2 to TRBJ1-6; D not resolved. With 1 base removed from V and 7 bases from J, the gap between germline ends came to 11 bases. The CDR3 contains 15 residues. Per the germline V gene, CDR1 is SGHTA and CDR2 is FQGNSA.

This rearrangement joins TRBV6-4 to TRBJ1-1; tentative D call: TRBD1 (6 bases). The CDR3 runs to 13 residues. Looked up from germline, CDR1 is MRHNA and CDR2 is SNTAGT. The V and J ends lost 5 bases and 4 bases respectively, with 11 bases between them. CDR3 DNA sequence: TGTGCCAGCAGTCTCGACAGGAGCACTGAAGCTTTCTTT. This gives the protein CASSLDRSTEAFF.

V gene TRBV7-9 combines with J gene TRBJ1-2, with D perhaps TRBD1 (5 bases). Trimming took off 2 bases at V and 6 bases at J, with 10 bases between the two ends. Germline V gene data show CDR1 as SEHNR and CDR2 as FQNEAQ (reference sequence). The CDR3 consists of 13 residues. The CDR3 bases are TGTGCCAGCAGCTTAAAACAGGTGGATGGCTACACCTTC. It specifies CASSLKQVDGYTF.

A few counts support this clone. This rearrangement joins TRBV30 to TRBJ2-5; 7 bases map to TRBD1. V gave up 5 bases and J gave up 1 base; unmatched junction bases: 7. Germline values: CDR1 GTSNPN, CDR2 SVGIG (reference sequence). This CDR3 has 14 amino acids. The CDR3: CAWCKGTAQETQYF. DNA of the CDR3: TGTGCCTGGTGCAAAGGGACAGCCCAAGAGACCCAGTACTTC. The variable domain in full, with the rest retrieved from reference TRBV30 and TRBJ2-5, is SQTIHQWPATLVQPVGSPLSLECTVEGTSNPNLYWYRQAAGRGLQLLFYSVGIGQISSEVPQNLSASRPQDRQFILSSKKLLLSDSGFYLCAWCKGTAQETQYFGPGTRLLVL.

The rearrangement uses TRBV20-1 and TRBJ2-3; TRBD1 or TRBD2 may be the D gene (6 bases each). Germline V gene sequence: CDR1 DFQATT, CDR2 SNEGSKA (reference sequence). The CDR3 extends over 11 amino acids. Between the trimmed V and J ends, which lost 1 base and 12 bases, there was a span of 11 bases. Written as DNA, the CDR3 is TGCAGTGCTAGAGCTCCGGGGGCCCAGTATTTT. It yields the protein CSARAPGAQYF.

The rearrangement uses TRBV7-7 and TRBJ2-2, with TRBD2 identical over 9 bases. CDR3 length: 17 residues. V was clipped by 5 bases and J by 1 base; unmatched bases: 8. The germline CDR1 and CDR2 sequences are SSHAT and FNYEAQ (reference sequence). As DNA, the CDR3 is TGTGCCAGCAGCCCGGGGACTAGCAGACAGAACACCGGGGAGCTGTTTTTT. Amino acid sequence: CASSPGTSRQNTGELFF.